The rows below give T cell receptor beta chains drawn from one sample of a study of blood T cells in healthy people across ages. Each CDR3 protein gets one entry after TCRdb re-called the 5' RACE reads with MiXCR. The data hold about 1 million distinct CDR3 sequences, with around 45% observed a single time. Material for sequencing was blood. Receptors originate from a woman aged 55 to 70 in good health. Each CDR3 is given with its conserved first and last residue. Fields, in order: J gene, CDR3 length, V gene, clone size, D gene, CDR3 protein, CDR3 DNA. D genes are given only for firm matches. Rows may omit the clone size; those that give it use once, few, many or a size class.

J: TRBJ2-7; length: 16; V: TRBV12-5; size: -; D: -; CDR3: CASGPTPRYSSYEQYF; DNA: TGTGCTAGTGGTCCTACCCCTCGGTATAGCTCCTACGAGCAGTACTTC
J: TRBJ1-6; length: 15; V: TRBV15; size: few; D: TRBD1; CDR3: CATSRVGTGTSPLHF; DNA: TGTGCCACCAGCAGAGTGGGGACAGGGACTTCACCCCTCCACTTT
J: TRBJ2-7; length: 15; V: TRBV29-1; size: few; D: TRBD2; CDR3: CSVAYSGRASYEQYF; DNA: TGCAGCGTAGCCTATAGCGGGAGGGCCTCTTACGAGCAGTACTTC
J: TRBJ2-7; length: 11; V: TRBV7-2; size: many; D: -; CDR3: CASSFFYEQYF; DNA: TGTGCCAGCAGCTTTTTCTACGAGCAGTACTTC
J: TRBJ2-7; length: 15; V: TRBV13; size: once; D: -; CDR3: CASSLSGDTVYEQYF; DNA: TGTGCCAGCAGCTTATCCGGGGACACGGTATACGAGCAGTACTTC
J: TRBJ2-7; length: 14; V: TRBV10-3; size: few; D: TRBD2; CDR3: CAISARTSGYEQYF; DNA: TGTGCCATCAGTGCGAGGACTAGCGGGTACGAGCAGTACTTC
J: TRBJ2-3; length: 13; V: TRBV12-3/TRBV12-4; size: -; D: -; CDR3: CASSSYLGDTQYF; DNA: TGTGCCAGCAGTTCGTACTTGGGGGATACGCAGTATTTT
J: TRBJ1-1; length: 16; V: TRBV18; size: -; D: -; CDR3: CASSPGSGYMNTEAFF; DNA: TGTGCCAGCTCACCGGGCTCGGGGTACATGAACACTGAAGCTTTCTTT
J: TRBJ2-7; length: 12; V: TRBV12-3/TRBV12-4; size: many; D: -; CDR3: CASRGDTYEQYF; DNA: TGTGCCAGCAGGGGGGACACCTACGAGCAGTACTTC
J: TRBJ2-6; length: 14; V: TRBV27; size: few; D: -; CDR3: CASSSALGANVLTF; DNA: TGTGCCAGCAGTTCCGCTCTGGGGGCCAACGTCCTGACTTTC
J: TRBJ2-7; length: 15; V: TRBV20-1; size: few; D: TRBD2; CDR3: CSAIKPGTSVHEQYF; DNA: TGCAGTGCTATCAAACCCGGGACTAGCGTCCACGAGCAGTACTTC
J: TRBJ2-7; length: 14; V: TRBV10-3; size: few; D: -; CDR3: CAISVGTVSYEQYF; DNA: TGTGCCATCAGTGTAGGCACTGTCTCCTACGAGCAGTACTTC
J: TRBJ1-2; length: 12; V: TRBV25-1; size: -; D: TRBD1; CDR3: CATTAGTGFSTF; DNA: TGTGCCACCACCGCGGGGACAGGGTTCTCCACCTTC
J: TRBJ1-4; length: 16; V: TRBV27; size: -; D: TRBD1; CDR3: CASSPTQGATNEKLFF; DNA: TGTGCCAGCAGCCCGACCCAGGGGGCTACTAATGAAAAACTGTTTTTT
J: TRBJ2-5; length: 16; V: TRBV9; size: -; D: TRBD2; CDR3: CASSVDGSGIRETQYF; DNA: TGTGCCAGCAGCGTAGACGGTAGCGGGATACGAGAGACCCAGTACTTC
J: TRBJ1-3; length: 16; V: TRBV6-5; size: -; D: -; CDR3: CASSYSTEIPGNTIYF; DNA: TGTGCCAGCAGTTACTCGACCGAAATCCCTGGAAACACCATATATTTT
J: TRBJ2-7; length: 13; V: TRBV25-1; size: few; D: -; CDR3: CASSEQGSLEQYF; DNA: TGTGCCAGCAGTGAACAGGGATCCCTCGAGCAGTACTTC
J: TRBJ2-7; length: 15; V: TRBV24-1; size: few; D: TRBD1; CDR3: CATSAPGQGAYEQYF; DNA: TGTGCCACCAGTGCACCGGGACAGGGGGCCTACGAGCAGTACTTC
J: TRBJ1-1; length: 15; V: TRBV20-1; size: -; D: TRBD1; CDR3: CSAPNQGQRNTEAFF; DNA: TGCAGTGCACCGAATCAGGGACAGAGAAACACTGAAGCTTTCTTT
J: TRBJ2-7; length: 15; V: TRBV7-2; size: many; D: -; CDR3: CASSLAETGVYEQYF; DNA: TGTGCCAGCAGCTTAGCGGAGACAGGAGTCTACGAGCAGTACTTC
J: TRBJ2-7; length: 12; V: TRBV29-1; size: many; D: -; CDR3: CSVLTGYSEQYF; DNA: TGCAGCGTTTTAACAGGGTATAGCGAGCAGTACTTC
J: TRBJ1-1; length: 11; V: TRBV7-9; size: few; D: -; CDR3: CASSPQNEAFF; DNA: TGTGCCAGCAGCCCTCAAAATGAAGCTTTCTTT
J: TRBJ2-3; length: 17; V: TRBV27; size: -; D: -; CDR3: CASSALERRWIPDTQYF; DNA: TGTGCCAGCAGTGCCCTCGAAAGGAGGTGGATCCCAGATACGCAGTATTTT
J: TRBJ2-7; length: 16; V: TRBV14; size: few; D: -; CDR3: CASSQDRFGFGYEQYF; DNA: TGTGCCAGCAGCCAAGATCGATTCGGGTTCGGCTACGAGCAGTACTTC
J: TRBJ2-1; length: 12; V: TRBV4-2; size: -; D: TRBD2; CDR3: CASSQERAGVFF; DNA: TGTGCCAGCAGCCAAGAGAGAGCGGGAGTGTTCTTC
J: TRBJ2-7; length: 15; V: TRBV9; size: -; D: -; CDR3: CASSAEPQNSYEQYF; DNA: TGTGCCAGCAGCGCCGAGCCACAGAACTCCTACGAGCAGTACTTC